This T cell receptor (beta chain) stems from a study of Tregs in tolerant kidney transplant recipients. The study's findings and limits: Validation in larger populations is needed because few patients were studied. Donor-specific Treg expansion exceeded global Treg expansion in tolerant patients, suggesting antigen drive. Biological reproducibility was not directly addressed, but technical replication error appeared minimal.

The repertoire was sequenced with immunoSEQ multiplex PCR; TCRdb's copy has only in-frame clones and lacks some. This table holds under 90,000 clones, 91% found once. The nonmyeloablative bone marrow transplants came from related graft donors, with transient mixed chimerism. Unstimulated Tregs (CD4+CD25+CD127-) and CD4+CD25- non-Tregs were sorted from PBMCs. Losses at the gene ends were 4 bases for V and 5 bases for J; bases not matched to a gene: 10. CDR1 and CDR2 from the germline V gene are SGHVS and FQNEAQ. This CDR3 contains 17 residues. With respect to this clone: Its specificity is not known.

Sample: CD4+ T cells from blood (PBMCs), taken 24 months after the transplant. The receptor comes from a human patient who received a combined kidney and bone marrow transplant. Among the T cells, some may be from the graft donor. The genes are TRBV7-8 and TRBJ2-3, with 12 bases identical to TRBD2. CDR3 bases: TGTGCCAGCAGCTCAGAGACTAGCGGGGGCCGGGGAGATACGCAGTATTTT. Protein: CASSSETSGGRGDTQYF.